A single sample is the source of the 10 T cell receptor beta chains below, sequenced in a study of cytomegalovirus exposure and HLA in healthy donors. The PCR contained 60 Vbeta and 13 Jbeta primers. Libraries were prepared by immunoSEQ multiplex PCR; TCRdb keeps only in-frame clonotypes and omits some of them. Of some 120,000 clones listed, about 76% were seen once; the top ten hold 6.6%. The sample consisted of PBMCs. The receptors here all came from a middle-aged man in good health and CMV-seropositive.

This clone was seen a handful of times. The J gene is TRBJ2-7, the V gene TRBV6-1, with D possibly being TRBD1 (6 bases). Germline V gene data show CDR1 as MNHNS and CDR2 as SASEGT. The CDR3 is 15 residues long. V was shortened by 7 bases and J by 2 bases, with 18 bases between the two germline ends. The CDR3 here is CASTTFADRAYEQYF. In DNA, the CDR3 is TGTGCCAGCACCACCTTCGCGGACAGAGCCTACGAGCAGTACTTC.

The chain carries TRBV28 and TRBJ2-7; TRBD1 agrees at 8 bases. CDR3 length: 13 amino acids. Germline V gene data show CDR1 as MDHEN and CDR2 as SYDVKM. V lost 6 bases, J lost 3 bases, and 4 bases stayed unmatched. This chain's CDR3 is CASRRGQDYEQYF. The CDR3 DNA sequence: TGTGCCAGCAGGAGGGGACAGGACTACGAGCAGTACTTC.

This chain connects TRBV11-2 to TRBJ2-7, with 8 positions matching TRBD1. The CDR3 consists of 15 residues. The germline V gene has CDR1 SGHAT and CDR2 FQNNGV. Unmatched junction bases numbered 10, after V lost 7 bases and J lost 2 bases. The CDR3 reads CASTPGGTGAYEQYF. The CDR3 bases are TGTGCCAGCACCCCCGGCGGGACAGGAGCCTACGAGCAGTACTTC.

This clone was counted a few times. The rearrangement links TRBV27 to TRBJ1-5, with a possible D match to TRBD1 (5 bases). Trimming cost V 5 bases and J 0 bases, with 17 bases left between them. This CDR3 contains 17 residues. The V gene's germline CDR1 is MNHEY and CDR2 SMNVEV (reference sequence). This CDR3 reads CASSGRSGTFSNQPQHF. CDR3 nucleotide sequence: TGTGCCAGCAGTGGGCGCAGCGGGACTTTTAGCAATCAGCCCCAGCATTTT.

The chain recombines TRBV29-1 with TRBJ1-3, with D possibly being TRBD1 (6 bases). Germline-derived CDR1 and CDR2 are SQVTM and ANQGSEA. V lost 0 bases and J 0 bases, leaving 6 bases between the germline ends. The CDR3 extends over 14 amino acids. The CDR3 protein is CSVEETGSGNTIYF. The CDR3 DNA reads as TGCAGCGTTGAAGAGACAGGCTCTGGAAACACCATATATTTT.

The chain joins TRBV5-6 to TRBJ1-1, with TRBD1 matching over 8 bases. V trimming: 6 bases; J trimming: 1 base; junction bases outside the gene matches: 11. The CDR3 sequence is 16 residues long. From germline, CDR1 is SGHDT and CDR2 YYEEEE. CDR3 DNA sequence: TGTGCCAGCACCCCCGGGACAGGCAGTCCGAACACTGAAGCTTTCTTT. This translates into CASTPGTGSPNTEAFF.

This chain uses TRBV7-9 with TRBJ1-1; 10 positions agree with TRBD1. The V segment lost 5 bases and the J segment 0 bases; nucleotides outside the gene matches: 6. Germline V CDR1 and CDR2: SEHNR, FQNEAQ (reference sequence). This CDR3 comprises 16 residues. The CDR3, as DNA: TGTGCCAGCAGCCCTCCCGACAGGGGGCTGAACACTGAAGCTTTCTTT. Translating it yields CASSPPDRGLNTEAFF.

This clone was counted between two and nine times. V gene TRBV25-1 combines with J gene TRBJ1-6; D remains ambiguous. The CDR3 has 14 residues. V lost 4 bases, J lost 11 bases, and 15 bases lay in between. Germline-derived CDR1 and CDR2 are MGHDK and SYGVNS. CDR3 region: CASSAGGGTTPLHF. Here the CDR3 DNA reads TGTGCCAGCAGTGCGGGTGGAGGAACGACACCCCTCCACTTT. The full variable domain, its missing parts supplied by reference TRBV25-1 and TRBJ1-6, is EADIYQTPRYLVIGTGKKITLECSQTMGHDKMYWYQQDPGMELHLIHYSYGVNSTEKGDLSSESTVSRIRTEHFPLTLESARPSHTSQYLCASSAGGGTTPLHFGNGTRLTVT.

V is TRBV2 and J is TRBJ2-5; D is unclear. Trimming cost V 4 bases and J 1 base, with 7 bases left between them. Germline CDR1 SNHLY, CDR2 FYNNEI. The CDR3 has 13 amino acids. CDR3 DNA: TGTGCCAGCAGTGTTAACACCCAAGAGACCCAGTACTTC. It codes for CASSVNTQETQYF. The complete variable domain, with remaining parts taken from reference TRBV2 and TRBJ2-5, reads EPEVTQTPSHQVTQMGQEVILRCVPISNHLYFYWYRQILGQKVEFLVSFYNNEISEKSEIFDDQFSVERPDGSNFTLKIRSTKLEDSAMYFCASSVNTQETQYFGPGTRLLVL.

V gene TRBV7-2 combines with J gene TRBJ2-1, with 12 bases fitting TRBD2. This CDR3 spans 18 amino acids. The V segment lost 0 bases and the J segment 1 base; nucleotides outside the gene matches: 4. Germline V lookup: CDR1 SGHTA, CDR2 FQGNSA. CDR3 amino acids: CASSLAASGGASYNEQFF. The CDR3 bases are TGTGCCAGCAGCTTAGCGGCTAGCGGGGGGGCATCCTACAATGAGCAGTTCTTC.